This entry features one T cell receptor (beta chain) sequence. Its antigen is as yet unknown. Template switching, a step in the protocol, added a universal primer site, and cDNA carried unique molecular identifiers. Each CDR3 protein gets one entry after TCRdb re-called the 5' RACE reads with MiXCR. The sample comprises 400,000 to 600,000 distinct CDR3 sequences, about 22% of which are singletons, and 0.48% rests with the top ten. This entry comes from a study of identical twins. The V gene's germline CDR1 is SGHDN and CDR2 FVKESK. The length of the CDR3 is 15 residues. V dropped 1 base and J dropped 4 bases, with 13 bases sitting between them. Healthy Caucasian individuals made up all the donors. Study-level findings and limits: Recombination models fit unrelated individuals' TCR alpha sharing but underestimated twins'.

The sample was also linked to a second study, of yellow fever vaccine responses in identical twins. In that study: The T cell response to vaccination in identical twins was reportedly partly convergent and partly personalized.

This sequence originates from a woman under 30 in good health. Sequencing input: CD4+ T cells sorted from blood. This chain connects TRBV14 to TRBJ1-2; D call uncertain. The CDR3 spells CASSQGIEVGYGYTF. DNA for the CDR3: TGTGCCAGCAGCCAAGGTATCGAGGTCGGCTATGGCTACACCTTC.